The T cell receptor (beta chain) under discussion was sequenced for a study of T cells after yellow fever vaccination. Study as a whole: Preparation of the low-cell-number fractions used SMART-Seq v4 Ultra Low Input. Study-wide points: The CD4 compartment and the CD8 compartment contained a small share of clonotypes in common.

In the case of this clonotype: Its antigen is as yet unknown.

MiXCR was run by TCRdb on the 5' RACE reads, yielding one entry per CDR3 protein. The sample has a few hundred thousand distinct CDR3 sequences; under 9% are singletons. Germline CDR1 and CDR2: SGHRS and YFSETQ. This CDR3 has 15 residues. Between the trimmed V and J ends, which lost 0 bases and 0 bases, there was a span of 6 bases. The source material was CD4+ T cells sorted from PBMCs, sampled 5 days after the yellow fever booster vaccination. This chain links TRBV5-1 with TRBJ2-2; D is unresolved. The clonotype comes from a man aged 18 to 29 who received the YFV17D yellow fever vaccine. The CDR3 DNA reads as TGCGCCAGCAGCTTGGGGTACACGAACACCGGGGAGCTGTTTTTT. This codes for CASSLGYTNTGELFF.